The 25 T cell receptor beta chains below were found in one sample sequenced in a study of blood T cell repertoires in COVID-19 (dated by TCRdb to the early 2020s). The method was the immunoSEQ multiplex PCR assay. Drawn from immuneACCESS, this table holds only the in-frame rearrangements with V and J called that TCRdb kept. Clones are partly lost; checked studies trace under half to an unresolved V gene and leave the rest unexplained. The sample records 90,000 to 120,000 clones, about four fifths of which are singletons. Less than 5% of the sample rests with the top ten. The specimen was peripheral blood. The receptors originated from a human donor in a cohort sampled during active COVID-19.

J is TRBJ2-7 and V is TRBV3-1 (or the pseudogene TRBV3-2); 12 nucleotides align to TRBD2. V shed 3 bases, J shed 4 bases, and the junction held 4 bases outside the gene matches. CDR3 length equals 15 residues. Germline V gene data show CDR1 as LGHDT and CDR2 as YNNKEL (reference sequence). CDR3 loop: CASSHRLAGAYEQYF. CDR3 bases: TGTGCCAGCAGCCACAGACTAGCGGGAGCTTACGAGCAGTACTTC.

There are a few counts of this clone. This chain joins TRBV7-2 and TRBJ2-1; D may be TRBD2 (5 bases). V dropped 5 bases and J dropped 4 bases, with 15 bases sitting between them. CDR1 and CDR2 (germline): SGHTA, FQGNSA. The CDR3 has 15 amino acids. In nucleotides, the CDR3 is TGTGCCAGCAGCCTAAGGCTAGCCGAGTACAATGAGCAGTTCTTC. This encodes CASSLRLAEYNEQFF.

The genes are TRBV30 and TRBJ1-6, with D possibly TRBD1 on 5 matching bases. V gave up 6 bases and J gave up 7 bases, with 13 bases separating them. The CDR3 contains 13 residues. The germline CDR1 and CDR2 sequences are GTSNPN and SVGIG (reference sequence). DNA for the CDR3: TGTGCCTGCACCGGGACTGAGAATTCACCCCTCCACTTT. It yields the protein CACTGTENSPLHF.

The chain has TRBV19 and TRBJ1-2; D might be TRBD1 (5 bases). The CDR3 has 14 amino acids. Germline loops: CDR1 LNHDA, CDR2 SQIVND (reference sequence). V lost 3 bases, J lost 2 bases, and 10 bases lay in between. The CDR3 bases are TGTGCCAGTAGTATCGGACGGGGGAACTATGGCTACACCTTC. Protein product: CASSIGRGNYGYTF.

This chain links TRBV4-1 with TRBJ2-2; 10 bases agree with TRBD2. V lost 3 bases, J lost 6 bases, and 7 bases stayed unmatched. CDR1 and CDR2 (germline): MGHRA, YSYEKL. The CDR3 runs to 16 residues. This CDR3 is CASSHGLAGVSGELFF. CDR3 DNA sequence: TGCGCCAGCAGCCATGGGCTAGCGGGAGTATCCGGGGAGCTGTTTTTT.

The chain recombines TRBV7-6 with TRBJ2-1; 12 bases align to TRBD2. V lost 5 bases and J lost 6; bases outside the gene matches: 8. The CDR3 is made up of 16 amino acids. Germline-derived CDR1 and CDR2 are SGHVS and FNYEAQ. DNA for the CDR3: TGTGCCAGCAGCCCACTAGCGGGAGGTTCGTCCAATGAGCAGTTCTTC. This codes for CASSPLAGGSSNEQFF.

The CDR3 reads CASSAVDRGYEQYV. The CDR3 DNA reads TGTGCCAGCAGCGCAGTGGACAGGGGCTACGAGCAGTACGTC. The chain has TRBV21-1 and TRBJ2-7; the table's D gene call, TRBD1, was not cross checked with the DNA. TRBV21-1 is recorded as a pseudogene. There are 14 residues in the CDR3.

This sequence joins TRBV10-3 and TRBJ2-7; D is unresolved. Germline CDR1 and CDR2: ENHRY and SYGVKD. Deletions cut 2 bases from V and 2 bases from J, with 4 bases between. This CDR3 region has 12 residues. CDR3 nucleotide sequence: TGTGCCATCAGTGAGGGCCCCTACGAGCAGTACGTC. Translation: CAISEGPYEQYV.

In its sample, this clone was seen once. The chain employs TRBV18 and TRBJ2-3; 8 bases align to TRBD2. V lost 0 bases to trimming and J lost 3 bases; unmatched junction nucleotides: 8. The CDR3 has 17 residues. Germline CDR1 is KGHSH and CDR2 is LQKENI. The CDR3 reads CASSPPVGAGVTDTQYF. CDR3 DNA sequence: TGTGCCAGCTCACCACCGGTGGGAGCGGGAGTGACAGATACGCAGTATTTT.

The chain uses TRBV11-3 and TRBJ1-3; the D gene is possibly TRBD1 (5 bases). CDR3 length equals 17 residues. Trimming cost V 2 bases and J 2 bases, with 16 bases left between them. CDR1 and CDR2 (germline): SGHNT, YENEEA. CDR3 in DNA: TGTGCCAGCAGCTTATGGGCGGGCAGGGAGGCTGGAAACACCATATATTTT. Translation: CASSLWAGREAGNTIYF.

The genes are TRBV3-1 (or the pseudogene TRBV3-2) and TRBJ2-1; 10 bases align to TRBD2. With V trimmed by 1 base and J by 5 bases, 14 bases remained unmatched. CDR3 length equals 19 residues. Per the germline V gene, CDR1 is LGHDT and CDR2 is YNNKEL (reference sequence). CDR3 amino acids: CASSQVGELGLAGDNEQFF. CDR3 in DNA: TGTGCCAGCAGCCAAGTTGGCGAGCTGGGGCTAGCGGGGGACAATGAGCAGTTCTTC.

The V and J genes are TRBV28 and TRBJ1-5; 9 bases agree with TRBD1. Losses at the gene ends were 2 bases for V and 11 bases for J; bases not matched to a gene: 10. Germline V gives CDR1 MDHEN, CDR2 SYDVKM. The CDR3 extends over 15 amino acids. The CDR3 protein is CASSLPGQGIRAQHF. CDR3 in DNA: TGTGCCAGCAGTTTACCGGGACAGGGTATTAGGGCCCAGCATTTT.

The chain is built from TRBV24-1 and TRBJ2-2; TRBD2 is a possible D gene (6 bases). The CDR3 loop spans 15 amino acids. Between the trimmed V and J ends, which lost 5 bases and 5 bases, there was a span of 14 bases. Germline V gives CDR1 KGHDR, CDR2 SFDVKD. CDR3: CATSAAGPRTGELFF. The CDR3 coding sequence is TGTGCCACCAGTGCTGCGGGACCGCGGACCGGGGAGCTGTTTTTT.

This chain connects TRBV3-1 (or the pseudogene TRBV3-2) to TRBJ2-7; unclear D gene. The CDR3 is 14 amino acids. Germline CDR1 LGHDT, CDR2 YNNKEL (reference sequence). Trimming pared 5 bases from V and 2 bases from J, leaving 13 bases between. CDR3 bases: TGTGCCAGCAGCTCCCAGACACATCCCTACGAGCAGTACTTC. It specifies CASSSQTHPYEQYF.

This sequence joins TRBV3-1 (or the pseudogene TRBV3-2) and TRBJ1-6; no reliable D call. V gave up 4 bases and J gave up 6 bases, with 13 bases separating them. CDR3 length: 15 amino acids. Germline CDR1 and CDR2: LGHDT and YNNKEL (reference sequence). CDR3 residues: CASSLSRNVNSPLHF. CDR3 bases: TGTGCCAGCAGCCTAAGCAGGAATGTTAATTCACCCCTCCACTTT.

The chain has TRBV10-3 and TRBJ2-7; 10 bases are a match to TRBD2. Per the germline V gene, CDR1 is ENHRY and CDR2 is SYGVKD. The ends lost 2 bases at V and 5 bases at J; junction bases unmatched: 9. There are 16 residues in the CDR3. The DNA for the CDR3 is TGTGCCATCAGTGAGGCTTTACTAGCGGGAAGGGACGAGCAGTACTTC. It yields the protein CAISEALLAGRDEQYF.

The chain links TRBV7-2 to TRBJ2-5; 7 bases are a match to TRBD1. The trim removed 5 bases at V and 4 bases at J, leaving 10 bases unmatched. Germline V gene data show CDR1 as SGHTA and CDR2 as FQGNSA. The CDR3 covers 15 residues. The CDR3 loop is CASSPPSTGTETQYF. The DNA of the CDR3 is TGTGCCAGCAGCCCACCCTCGACAGGGACAGAGACCCAGTACTTC.

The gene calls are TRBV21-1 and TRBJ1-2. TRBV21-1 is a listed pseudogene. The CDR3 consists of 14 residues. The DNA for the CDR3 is TGTGCCAGCAGCTGGGGGGGACTTTACTATGGCTACACCTTC. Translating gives CASSWGGLYYGYTF.

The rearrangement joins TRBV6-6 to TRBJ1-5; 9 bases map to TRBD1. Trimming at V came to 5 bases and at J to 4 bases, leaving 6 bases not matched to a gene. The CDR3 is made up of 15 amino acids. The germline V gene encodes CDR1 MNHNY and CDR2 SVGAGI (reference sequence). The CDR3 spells CASSPRDRVNQPQHF. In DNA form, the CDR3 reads TGTGCCAGCAGTCCCCGGGACAGGGTAAATCAGCCCCAGCATTTT.

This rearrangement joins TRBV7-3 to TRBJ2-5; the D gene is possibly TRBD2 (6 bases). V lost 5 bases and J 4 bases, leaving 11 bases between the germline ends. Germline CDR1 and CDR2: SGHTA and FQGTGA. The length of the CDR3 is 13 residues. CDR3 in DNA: TGTGCCAGCAGCCGCGGGAAGGGAGAGACCCAGTACTTC. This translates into CASSRGKGETQYF.

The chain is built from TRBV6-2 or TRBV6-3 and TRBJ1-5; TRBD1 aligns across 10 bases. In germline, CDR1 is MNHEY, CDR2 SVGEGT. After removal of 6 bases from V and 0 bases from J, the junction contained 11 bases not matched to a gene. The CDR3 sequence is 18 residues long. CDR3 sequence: CASSPDRGPTHSNQPQHF. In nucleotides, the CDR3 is TGTGCCAGCAGCCCAGACAGGGGGCCGACACATAGCAATCAGCCCCAGCATTTT.

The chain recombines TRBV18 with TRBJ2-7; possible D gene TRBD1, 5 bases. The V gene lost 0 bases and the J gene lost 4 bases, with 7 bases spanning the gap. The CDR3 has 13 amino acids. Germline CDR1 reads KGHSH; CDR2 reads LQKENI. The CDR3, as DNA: TGTGCCAGCTCACCACCGGGGCAGTACGAGCAGTACGTC. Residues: CASSPPGQYEQYV.

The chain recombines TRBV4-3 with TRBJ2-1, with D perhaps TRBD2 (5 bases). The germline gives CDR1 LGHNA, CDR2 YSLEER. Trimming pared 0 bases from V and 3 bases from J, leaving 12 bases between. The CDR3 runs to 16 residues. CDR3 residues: CASSQDWLGLYNEQFF. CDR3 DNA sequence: TGCGCCAGCAGCCAAGATTGGTTAGGACTCTACAATGAGCAGTTCTTC.

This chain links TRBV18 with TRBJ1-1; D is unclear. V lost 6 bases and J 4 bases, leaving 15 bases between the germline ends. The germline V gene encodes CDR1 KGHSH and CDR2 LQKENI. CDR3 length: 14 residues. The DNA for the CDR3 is TGTGCCAGCTCTCGCGACCTAGGGAGCACTGAAGCTTTCTTT. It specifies CASSRDLGSTEAFF.

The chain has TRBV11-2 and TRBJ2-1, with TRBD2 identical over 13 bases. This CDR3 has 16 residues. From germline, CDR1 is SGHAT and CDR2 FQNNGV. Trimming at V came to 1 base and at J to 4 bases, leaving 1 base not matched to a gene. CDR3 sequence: CASSLGLAGGYNEQFF. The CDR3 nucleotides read TGTGCCAGCAGCTTAGGACTAGCGGGGGGATACAATGAGCAGTTCTTC.